Listed below are T cell receptor beta chains from one sample, sequenced in a study of T cells in tuberculosis. The protocol was immunoSEQ multiplex PCR, while the TCRdb copy is restricted to in-frame clones and leaves out a portion. The data show approximately 59,000 clones, with 81% seen just once and roughly 12% held by the top ten. Sequencing input: CD1b-GMM tetramer-negative cells sorted from PBMCs. The receptors were gathered from an adult woman with latent tuberculosis. Both conserved end residues are part of each CDR3. Fields, in order: CDR3 protein, CDR3 DNA, J gene, clone size, CDR3 length, D gene, V gene. D genes are given only for firm matches. Clone size, where shown, is once, few, many, or a class for clones that have expanded.

CASSLDPGGYEQYF | TGTGCCAGCAGCTTGGATCCGGGTGGGTACGAGCAGTACTTC | TRBJ2-7 | NA | 14 | NA | TRBV5-4
CASSPGWNTEAFF | TGTGCCAGCAGTCCAGGGTGGAACACTGAAGCTTTCTTT | TRBJ1-1 | NA | 13 | NA | TRBV28
CASSANRQGGYTF | TGTGCCAGCAGTGCCAACAGGCAGGGTGGCTACACCTTC | TRBJ1-2 | NA | 13 | NA | TRBV6-4
CASGLTQGVTEAFF | TGTGCCAGCGGTCTTACACAGGGGGTCACTGAAGCTTTCTTT | TRBJ1-1 | NA | 14 | TRBD1 | TRBV2
CASSSSGTTGSGEQFF | TGTGCCAGCAGCTCCTCCGGGACTACCGGGTCCGGCGAGCAGTTCTTC | TRBJ2-1 | once | 16 | TRBD2 | TRBV7-3
CASSYLAGGTYEQYF | TGTGCCAGCAGCTACCTAGCGGGAGGTACCTACGAGCAGTACTTC | TRBJ2-7 | NA | 15 | TRBD2 | TRBV7-3
CASRTGAGPQHF | TGTGCCAGCCGGACAGGCGCTGGGCCCCAGCATTTT | TRBJ1-5 | NA | 12 | TRBD1 | TRBV27
CASRLSSGGNTGELFF | TGTGCCAGCAGACTCTCTAGCGGGGGGAACACCGGGGAGCTGTTTTTT | TRBJ2-2 | NA | 16 | TRBD2 | TRBV27
CASSVEGTGVKQYF | TGTGCCAGCAGCGTAGAAGGGACAGGGGTGAAGCAGTACTTC | TRBJ2-7 | NA | 14 | TRBD1 | TRBV9
CASSLQRAGELFF | TGTGCCAGCAGCCTCCAGAGGGCCGGGGAGCTGTTTTTT | TRBJ2-2 | NA | 13 | NA | TRBV14
CASSFSGGVGTDTQYF | TGTGCCAGCAGCTTCTCAGGGGGCGTGGGTACAGATACGCAGTATTTT | TRBJ2-3 | once | 16 | TRBD1 | TRBV11-3